The 32 T cell receptor beta chains below all came from one sample that was sequenced in a study of cytomegalovirus exposure and HLA in healthy donors. Use of 60 Vbeta and 13 Jbeta primers characterized the PCR. TCRdb's copy holds only in-frame clones and misses some; the assay was immunoSEQ multiplex PCR. Found here are roughly 81,000 clones, around 80% of them singletons; the top ten hold over 2%. Sequencing was carried out using PBMCs. The receptors originated from a man aged 25 to 40 in good health and CMV-seronegative.

The V call is TRBV2, the J call TRBJ2-2; 8 bases agree with TRBD2. The J segment lost 0 bases and the V segment lost 11 bases, leaving 14 bases of the junction unmatched. The CDR3 is 17 residues long. The germline V gene has CDR1 SNHLY and CDR2 FYNNEI. CDR3 nucleotide sequence: TGTGCCGTGCCAACTGAAGCGGGAGCTACGAACACCGGGGAGCTGTTTTTT. This sequence encodes CAVPTEAGATNTGELFF.

V and J are TRBV10-3 and TRBJ2-7; TRBD2 agrees at 11 bases. J was trimmed by 3 bases and V by 3 bases; bases with no gene match: 10. CDR1 ENHRY and CDR2 SYGVKD come from the germline V gene. CDR3 length equals 17 residues. The CDR3 DNA follows: TGTGCCATCAGTGACACAAAGACTAGCGGGAACCTCTACGAGCAGTACTTC. This encodes CAISDTKTSGNLYEQYF.

The chain couples TRBV18 to TRBJ1-2; 8 bases agree with TRBD1. Germline CDR1 reads KGHSH; CDR2 reads LQKENI. This CDR3 has 16 amino acids. V trimming: 3 bases; J trimming: 6 bases; junction bases outside the gene matches: 12. In nucleotides, the CDR3 is TGTGCCAGCTCACCGATAGGGACAGGCCCCATACATGGCTACACCTTC. Amino acid sequence: CASSPIGTGPIHGYTF.

The sample holds one count of this clone. The chain's CDR3 is CASSYSPRSNGYTF. In DNA, the CDR3 is TGTGCCAGCAGTTACTCCCCGCGGTCGAATGGCTACACCTTC. The rearrangement uses TRBV6-5 and TRBJ1-2; D unclear. The V and J ends lost 0 bases and 6 bases respectively, with 11 bases between them. The CDR3 is made up of 14 amino acids. The germline CDR1 and CDR2 sequences are MNHEY and SVGAGI.

This clone was recorded a few times. CDR3 nucleotides: TGTGCCTGGAGCCGGTCCCAGGGCCCCCTCCACTTT. It translates to CAWSRSQGPLHF. The chain employs TRBV30 and TRBJ1-6; D is possibly TRBD1 (5 bases). The CDR3 covers 12 residues. V gave up 3 bases and J gave up 13 bases, with 13 bases separating them. Germline V gene sequence: CDR1 GTSNPN, CDR2 SVGIG (reference sequence). The full variable domain, its missing parts supplied by reference TRBV30 and TRBJ1-6, is SQTIHQWPATLVQPVGSPLSLECTVEGTSNPNLYWYRQAAGRGLQLLFYSVGIGQISSEVPQNLSASRPQDRQFILSSKKLLLSDSGFYLCAWSRSQGPLHFGNGTRLTVT.

This clone was seen more than once but under ten times. CDR3 loop: CASTGGQGGTDTQYF. CDR3 bases: TGCGCCAGCACTGGGGGACAGGGTGGAACAGATACGCAGTATTTT. The chain carries TRBV5-1 and TRBJ2-3, with TRBD1 identical over 9 bases. CDR1 is SGHRS, CDR2 YFSETQ, per germline. The V segment lost 6 bases and the J segment 3 bases; nucleotides outside the gene matches: 8. The CDR3 is 15 residues long. Looking up the rest from reference TRBV5-1 and TRBJ2-3 gives the full variable domain: KAGVTQTPRYLIKTRGQQVTLSCSPISGHRSVSWYQQTPGQGLQFLFEYFSETQRNKGNFPGRFSGRQFSNSRSEMNVSTLELGDSALYLCASTGGQGGTDTQYFGPGTRLTVL.

The gene calls are TRBV9 and TRBJ2-5, with 7 bases fitting TRBD2. Germline values: CDR1 SGDLS, CDR2 YYNGEE. This CDR3 contains 15 residues. The junction had 11 bases not matched to a gene; V was cut back by 4 bases and J by 5 bases. The CDR3 reads CASSPSGSGRETQYF. The CDR3 DNA reads as TGTGCCAGCAGCCCTAGCGGAAGCGGAAGGGAGACCCAGTACTTC.

This CDR3 reads CAWSRRGGGQPQHF. CDR3 coding DNA: TGTGCCTGGAGCCGGCGAGGGGGCGGTCAGCCCCAGCATTTT. V usage is TRBV30 and J usage is TRBJ1-5; 7 nucleotides align to TRBD1. CDR1 is GTSNPN, CDR2 SVGIG, per germline (reference sequence). J was trimmed by 6 bases and V by 3 bases; bases with no gene match: 8. The CDR3 consists of 14 residues.

Here the CDR3 reads CASRRDRGSQETQYF. For the CDR3, the DNA is TGTGCCAGCAGGCGGGACAGGGGGTCCCAAGAGACCCAGTACTTC. The chain couples TRBV2 to TRBJ2-5, with 11 bases matching TRBD1. This CDR3 contains 15 residues. CDR1 is SNHLY, CDR2 FYNNEI, per germline. The ends lost 6 bases at V and 1 base at J; junction bases unmatched: 4.

This chain links TRBV7-6 with TRBJ2-7; the match to TRBD2 covers 8 bases. Germline values: CDR1 SGHVS, CDR2 FNYEAQ. The CDR3 runs 15 residues. V lost 0 bases, J lost 5 bases, and 6 bases stayed unmatched. The CDR3 loop is CASSLAVGGGDEQYF. The CDR3 DNA reads TGTGCCAGCAGCTTAGCGGTCGGGGGGGGCGACGAGCAGTACTTC.

This clone came up a few times. J is TRBJ2-2 and V is TRBV19, with 7 bases aligning to TRBD2. V gave up 5 bases and J gave up 7 bases; unmatched junction bases: 4. The length of the CDR3 is 13 residues. Looked up from germline, CDR1 is LNHDA and CDR2 is SQIVND (reference sequence). The CDR3 sequence: CASSFLAGGELFF. CDR3 nucleotide sequence: TGTGCCAGTAGTTTCTTAGCGGGCGGGGAGCTGTTTTTT.

This clone occurred a few times. The chain employs TRBV10-3 and TRBJ1-5; 10 bases map to TRBD1. Germline V gives CDR1 ENHRY, CDR2 SYGVKD. J lost 3 bases, V lost 6 bases, and 5 bases had no gene match. The CDR3 contains 15 residues. CDR3 sequence: CAISLGQGNNQPQHF. In nucleotides, the CDR3 is TGTGCCATCAGCCTGGGACAGGGGAACAATCAGCCCCAGCATTTT.

The J gene is TRBJ2-3, the V gene TRBV4-2; 11 bases fit TRBD2. The V and J ends lost 1 base and 3 bases, in that order; junction bases with no gene match: 3. Germline CDR1 and CDR2: LGHNA and YNFKEQ. The CDR3 length is 16 residues. The CDR3 sequence is CASSQGASGRTDTQYF. DNA of the CDR3: TGTGCCAGCAGCCAAGGCGCTAGCGGGAGGACAGATACGCAGTATTTT.

The V call is TRBV29-1, the J call TRBJ1-1; D ambiguous. The CDR3 runs 12 residues. The germline CDR1 and CDR2 sequences are SQVTM and ANQGSEA. Trimming took off 7 bases at V and 1 base at J, with 10 bases between the two ends. The CDR3 region is CSGTTANTEAFF. The CDR3, as DNA: TGCAGCGGAACAACCGCGAACACTGAAGCTTTCTTT.

The genes are TRBV5-6 and TRBJ2-4; D possibly corresponds to TRBD2 (5 bases). Germline-derived CDR1 and CDR2 are SGHDT and YYEEEE. The CDR3 spans 14 residues. Trimming cost V 7 bases and J 2 bases, with 13 bases left between them. CDR3 in amino acids: CASDRRGTKNIQYF. In DNA form, the CDR3 reads TGTGCCAGCGATCGCCGGGGAACCAAAAACATTCAGTACTTC. The full variable domain, its missing parts supplied by reference TRBV5-6 and TRBJ2-4, is DAGVTQSPTHLIKTRGQQVTLRCSPKSGHDTVSWYQQALGQGPQFIFQYYEEEERQRGNFPDRFSGHQFPNYSSELNVNALLLGDSALYLCASDRRGTKNIQYFGAGTRLSVL.

The V gene is TRBV6-5, the J gene TRBJ1-1, with D possibly TRBD1 on 5 matching bases. In germline, CDR1 is MNHEY, CDR2 SVGAGI. The V gene lost 4 bases and the J gene lost 5 bases, with 11 bases spanning the gap. This CDR3 region has 13 residues. The CDR3 nucleotides read TGTGCCAGCAGTTTAGGGACTTTAACTGAAGCTTTCTTT. Its protein is CASSLGTLTEAFF.

The chain uses TRBV5-6 and TRBJ1-2, with D perhaps TRBD1 (6 bases). V was cut by 4 bases and J by 5 bases, with 9 bases left in between. The CDR3 sequence is 12 residues long. CDR1 and CDR2 from the germline V gene are SGHDT and YYEEEE. CDR3 loop: CASSVQGYGYTF. The CDR3 DNA follows: TGTGCCAGCAGCGTACAGGGATATGGCTACACCTTC.

This clone occurred a few times. This rearrangement joins TRBV11-3 to TRBJ2-1, with 8 nucleotides matching TRBD2. Germline V gene sequence: CDR1 SGHNT, CDR2 YENEEA. V lost 4 bases and J lost 0; bases outside the gene matches: 14. The CDR3 length is 19 residues. The CDR3 region is CASSSTFTSGQSSYNEQFF. As DNA, the CDR3 is TGTGCCAGCAGCTCCACTTTTACTAGCGGTCAGAGCTCCTACAATGAGCAGTTCTTC.

This chain connects TRBV7-2 to TRBJ1-1; D is possibly TRBD1 (6 bases). CDR1 SGHTA and CDR2 FQGNSA come from the germline V gene. Trimming left V 5 bases short and J 11 bases short, with 18 bases between. The CDR3 has 13 residues. The CDR3 region is CASSPAWGQKAFF. CDR3 bases: TGTGCCAGCAGCCCGGCGTGGGGGCAAAAGGCTTTCTTT.

There are a few counts of this clone. The chain carries TRBV28 and TRBJ1-1; 7 bases line up with TRBD1. This CDR3 contains 15 residues. The V gene end was trimmed by 6 bases and the J gene end by 8 bases; junction bases not matched to a gene: 15. CDR1 is MDHEN, CDR2 SYDVKM, per germline. The CDR3 loop is CASRASKGQNSEAFF. CDR3 sequence (DNA): TGTGCCAGCAGAGCCTCCAAGGGACAGAACTCAGAAGCTTTCTTT.

This clone was detected once. The chain is built from TRBV5-1 and TRBJ2-1; 7 nucleotides match TRBD2. Germline V lookup: CDR1 SGHRS, CDR2 YFSETQ. The CDR3 sequence is 15 residues long. V shed 0 bases and J 5 bases; nucleotides not matched to a gene: 5. In DNA, the CDR3 is TGCGCCAGCAGCTTGGTGGGGGGGAGGAACAATGAGCAGTTCTTC. Its protein is CASSLVGGRNNEQFF.

V is TRBV4-3 and J is TRBJ2-3; weak D call: TRBD1 (6 bases). This CDR3 spans 15 amino acids. Trimming removed 1 base from V and 0 bases from J, with 8 bases in between. CDR1 is LGHNA, CDR2 YSLEER, per germline. CDR3 DNA: TGCGCCAGCAGCCAAGTGGGGGCTAGCACAGATACGCAGTATTTT. Amino acids: CASSQVGASTDTQYF.

The chain links TRBV25-1 to TRBJ2-7, with 7 positions matching TRBD2. Per germline, CDR1 MGHDK and CDR2 SYGVNS. The CDR3 length is 14 residues. J lost 6 bases, V lost 1 base, and 6 bases had no gene match. The CDR3 nucleotides are TGTGCCAGCAGTGAATGGTACACGGGGGGCGAGCAGTACTTC. It specifies CASSEWYTGGEQYF.

This chain connects TRBV10-1 to TRBJ1-1, with D hard to call. The CDR3 consists of 15 residues. V lost 2 bases, J lost 0 bases, and 10 bases lay in between. Germline loops: CDR1 WNHNN, CDR2 SYGVQD (reference sequence). The CDR3 is CASSENRFMNTEAFF. In DNA form, the CDR3 reads TGCGCCAGCAGTGAGAACAGATTTATGAACACTGAAGCTTTCTTT.

As to this clone: One junction end does not reproduce the germline sequence, and a read error may be involved. The V gene is TRBV7-9, the J gene TRBJ1-5; D gene ambiguous. Per germline, CDR1 SEHNR and CDR2 FQNEAQ (reference sequence). The CDR3 loop spans 14 amino acids. DNA for the CDR3: TGTTCCAGCAGCCCCGGTCGAAAAACTCAGCCCCAGCATTTT. It specifies CSSSPGRKTQPQHF.

The chain carries TRBV7-9 and TRBJ2-3; TRBD2 aligns across 11 bases. After removal of 6 bases from V and 1 base from J, the junction contained 6 bases not matched to a gene. CDR1 is SEHNR and CDR2 is FQNEAQ in the germline V gene (reference sequence). The CDR3 runs to 16 residues. CDR3 DNA: TGTGCCAGCAGTTCCGGGACTAGCGGACGCACAGATACGCAGTATTTT. Its translation is CASSSGTSGRTDTQYF.

V is TRBV7-3 and J is TRBJ1-2; tentatively, D is TRBD1 (5 bases). The CDR3 is 13 amino acids. Trimming removed 5 bases at V and 8 bases at J, with 15 bases between. From germline, CDR1 is SGHTA and CDR2 FQGTGA. DNA for the CDR3: TGTGCCAGCAGCCCGGGACTGGAGGGGGGCTACACCTTC. Its translation is CASSPGLEGGYTF.

The chain carries TRBV6-6 and TRBJ2-5, with D tentatively TRBD2 (6 bases). The germline V and J ends were trimmed by 5 bases and 2 bases, with 15 bases remaining between them. The CDR3 sequence is 15 residues long. The germline gives CDR1 MNHNY, CDR2 SVGAGI (reference sequence). CDR3 nucleotides: TGTGCCAGCAGTCAGAGGGCGGGGCTACAAGAGACCCAGTACTTC. This sequence encodes CASSQRAGLQETQYF.

Here the CDR3 reads CASSRSGGNQGKLFF. CDR3 nucleotide sequence: TGTGCCAGCAGCCGATCCGGGGGGAACCAGGGAAAACTGTTTTTT. V gene TRBV25-1 combines with J gene TRBJ1-4; perhaps TRBD1 as D (5 bases). Germline loops: CDR1 MGHDK, CDR2 SYGVNS. V was trimmed by 6 bases and J by 10 bases, leaving 21 bases between them. This CDR3 is built from 15 residues.

This clone has a handful of counts. The same CDR3 is also encoded by other DNA sequences in this sample. The V gene is TRBV19, the J gene TRBJ2-1, with D possibly being TRBD1 (5 bases). The V end was cut by 1 base, the J end by 8 bases, with 15 bases between. The CDR3 contains 15 residues. From germline, CDR1 is LNHDA and CDR2 SQIVND (reference sequence). As DNA, the CDR3 is TGTGCCAGTAGTATAGGTCTCCAGGGTAGGCATGAGCAGTTCTTC. Translation gives CASSIGLQGRHEQFF.

The rearrangement links TRBV14 to TRBJ1-1; 8 bases are a match to TRBD1. The CDR3 is made up of 14 amino acids. CDR1 SGHDN and CDR2 FVKESK come from the germline V gene. J was trimmed by 7 bases and V by 8 bases; bases with no gene match: 12. The CDR3 loop reads CASARQGPALEAFF. The CDR3 DNA reads TGTGCCAGCGCCCGACAGGGGCCGGCCCTTGAAGCTTTCTTT.

This clone occurred a few times. Written as DNA, the CDR3 is TGTGCCAGCAGCCCGGGGTTGAGTGAAAAACTGTTTTTT. Translation: CASSPGLSEKLFF. This chain connects TRBV13 to TRBJ1-4, with D hard to call. The V end was cut by 5 bases, the J end by 7 bases, with 11 bases between. The CDR3 is 13 amino acids. Germline V gives CDR1 PRHDT, CDR2 FYEKMQ (reference sequence).